One sample yielded the 16 T cell receptor beta chains listed below, sequenced in a study of cytomegalovirus exposure and HLA in healthy donors. Primers included in the PCR were 60 Vbeta and 13 Jbeta primers. This table comes from immunoSEQ multiplex PCR, and its TCRdb copy is limited to in-frame clones, with some not included. Of 150,000 to 200,000 clones detected, 75% appear once; the ten largest clones hold over 4.5%. Sequenced input: PBMCs. Every receptor here comes from a male donor in good health and CMV-seronegative.

This chain connects TRBV11-2 to TRBJ2-5, with D maybe TRBD2 (6 bases). The germline V gene has CDR1 SGHAT and CDR2 FQNNGV. The length of the CDR3 is 14 residues. The V and J ends lost 1 base and 3 bases respectively, with 9 bases between them. CDR3 nucleotides: TGTGCCAGCAGCTTAGCGTGGGGGGAAGAGACCCAGTACTTC. Protein sequence: CASSLAWGEETQYF.

The chain has TRBV27 and TRBJ2-7; 8 nucleotides agree with TRBD1. Trimming cost V 3 bases and J 9 bases; bases outside gene matches: 16. CDR1 MNHEY and CDR2 SMNVEV come from the germline V gene (reference sequence). CDR3 size: 16 residues. CDR3 loop: CASSFGAGGGHIGQYF. The CDR3 bases are TGTGCCAGCAGTTTCGGGGCAGGGGGCGGTCATATCGGGCAGTACTTC.

The chain carries TRBV28 and TRBJ1-2; TRBD1 matches at 7 bases. J was trimmed by 3 bases and V by 2 bases; bases with no gene match: 9. Germline V gives CDR1 MDHEN, CDR2 SYDVKM. This CDR3 has 16 amino acids. For the CDR3, the DNA is TGTGCCAGCAGTTTAAGTACAGGGGTATTCCACTATGGCTACACCTTC. Protein: CASSLSTGVFHYGYTF.

This rearrangement joins TRBV27 to TRBJ1-2; D unresolved. CDR3 size: 14 residues. V was shortened by 4 bases and J by 3 bases, with 12 bases between the two germline ends. Per germline, CDR1 MNHEY and CDR2 SMNVEV (reference sequence). Written as DNA, the CDR3 is TGTGCCAGCAGTTCCAGTAGACACTACTATGGCTACACCTTC. Its translation is CASSSSRHYYGYTF.

On this clone itself: The sample holds other DNA sequences that translate to the same CDR3. This chain joins TRBV9 and TRBJ2-1; D may be TRBD1 (6 bases). The CDR3 runs to 14 residues. Looked up from germline, CDR1 is SGDLS and CDR2 is YYNGEE. V lost 0 bases and J 7 bases, leaving 11 bases between the germline ends. This CDR3 reads CASSVGQGYNEQFF. DNA for the CDR3: TGTGCCAGCAGCGTAGGTCAGGGGTATAATGAGCAGTTCTTC.

The CDR3 here is CASSQEGDRAYEQYF. The CDR3 nucleotides read TGCGCCAGCAGCCAAGAAGGAGACAGGGCCTACGAGCAGTACTTC. The chain carries TRBV4-1 and TRBJ2-7; the match to TRBD1 covers 7 bases. Per germline, CDR1 MGHRA and CDR2 YSYEKL. This CDR3 has 15 residues. V lost 0 bases and J lost 2; bases outside the gene matches: 4.

The V call is TRBV29-1, the J call TRBJ2-2; D gene uncertain. Germline CDR1 and CDR2: SQVTM and ANQGSEA. The CDR3 spans 14 residues. Deletions cut 5 bases from V and 1 base from J, with 11 bases between. The CDR3: CSVRSLRNTGELFF. CDR3 coding DNA: TGCAGCGTTCGGAGCCTTCGGAACACCGGGGAGCTGTTTTTT.

The chain links TRBV7-2 to TRBJ2-5, with D perhaps matching TRBD2 (8 bases). The V gene's germline CDR1 is SGHTA and CDR2 FQGNSA. CDR3 length: 16 residues. V was shortened by 1 base and J by 7 bases, with 19 bases between the two germline ends. DNA for the CDR3: TGTGCCAGCAGCTTAGAAGCGGGGGTCAGGGGGAGGACCCAGTACTTC. This gives the protein CASSLEAGVRGRTQYF.

This clone was observed a few times. The chain recombines TRBV11-1 with TRBJ2-1; TRBD1 is a possible D gene (5 bases). V gave up 3 bases and J gave up 4 bases, with 10 bases separating them. Germline loops: CDR1 SGHAT, CDR2 FQDESV (reference sequence). This CDR3 is 14 amino acids long. The CDR3 loop is CASSFYRQYNEQFF. DNA of the CDR3: TGTGCCAGCAGCTTCTACAGACAGTACAATGAGCAGTTCTTC.

The chain combines TRBV27 with TRBJ1-2; D might be TRBD1 (5 bases). Germline values: CDR1 MNHEY, CDR2 SMNVEV (reference sequence). This CDR3 is 17 amino acids long. V dropped 0 bases and J dropped 0 bases, with 14 bases sitting between them. The CDR3 region is CASSLSARVVPNYGYTF. The CDR3 nucleotides read TGTGCCAGCAGTTTATCAGCCAGGGTGGTCCCTAACTATGGCTACACCTTC.

This clone was picked up one time. The chain combines TRBV6-5 with TRBJ1-3; the D is unclear. Trimming took 0 bases from V and 4 from J, leaving 7 bases between them. Germline CDR1 MNHEY, CDR2 SVGAGI. CDR3 length: 14 residues. For the CDR3, the DNA is TGTGCCAGCAGTTACTCGAAACAGGGAAACACCATATATTTT. Encoded protein: CASSYSKQGNTIYF.

The chain is built from TRBV19 and TRBJ1-4; no reliable D call. The V gene's germline CDR1 is LNHDA and CDR2 SQIVND (reference sequence). V was trimmed by 1 base and J by 4 bases, leaving 4 bases between them. This CDR3 region has 13 residues. In DNA, the CDR3 is TGTGCCAGTAGTATAGCCGTTAATGAAAAACTGTTTTTT. Its protein product is CASSIAVNEKLFF.

This chain connects TRBV9 to TRBJ2-5; tentative D call: TRBD2 (6 bases). The CDR3 contains 15 residues. V was cut by 4 bases and J by 4 bases, with 17 bases left in between. In germline, CDR1 is SGDLS, CDR2 YYNGEE. The CDR3 sequence: CASSPRSQGGETQYF. The CDR3, as DNA: TGTGCCAGCAGCCCCCGTTCTCAGGGAGGAGAGACCCAGTACTTC. Supplemented by reference TRBV9 and TRBJ2-5, the full variable domain reads DSGVTQTPKHLITATGQRVTLRCSPRSGDLSVYWYQQSLDQGLQFLIQYYNGEERAKGNILERFSAQQFPDLHSELNLSSLELGDSALYFCASSPRSQGGETQYFGPGTRLLVL.

The chain recombines TRBV5-4 with TRBJ1-3; unclear D gene. This CDR3 spans 14 amino acids. Germline-derived CDR1 and CDR2 are SGHNT and YYREEE (reference sequence). V was pared by 0 bases and J by 4 bases, with 8 bases between. The CDR3 reads CASSLAGIGNTIYF. The DNA for the CDR3 is TGTGCCAGCAGCTTGGCGGGTATCGGAAACACCATATATTTT.

This clone was detected only a few times. The sample has other DNA sequences that encode this CDR3 too. J is TRBJ2-3 and V is TRBV6-4; D is possibly TRBD2 (5 bases). CDR1 is MRHNA and CDR2 is SNTAGT in the germline V gene. The CDR3 is 14 amino acids. V was shortened by 4 bases and J by 3 bases, with 11 bases between the two germline ends. CDR3 in DNA: TGTGCCAGCAGTGCCAGCGGAGGAACAGATACGCAGTATTTT. It translates to CASSASGGTDTQYF.

This clone was seen once. The V and J genes are TRBV27 and TRBJ1-2; the D gene is possibly TRBD1 (5 bases). In germline, CDR1 is MNHEY, CDR2 SMNVEV (reference sequence). The CDR3 consists of 14 residues. V was cut by 3 bases and J by 4 bases, with 12 bases left in between. The CDR3 sequence is CASSFSGVSYGYTF. In DNA, the CDR3 is TGTGCCAGCAGTTTCTCGGGGGTTTCCTATGGCTACACCTTC.